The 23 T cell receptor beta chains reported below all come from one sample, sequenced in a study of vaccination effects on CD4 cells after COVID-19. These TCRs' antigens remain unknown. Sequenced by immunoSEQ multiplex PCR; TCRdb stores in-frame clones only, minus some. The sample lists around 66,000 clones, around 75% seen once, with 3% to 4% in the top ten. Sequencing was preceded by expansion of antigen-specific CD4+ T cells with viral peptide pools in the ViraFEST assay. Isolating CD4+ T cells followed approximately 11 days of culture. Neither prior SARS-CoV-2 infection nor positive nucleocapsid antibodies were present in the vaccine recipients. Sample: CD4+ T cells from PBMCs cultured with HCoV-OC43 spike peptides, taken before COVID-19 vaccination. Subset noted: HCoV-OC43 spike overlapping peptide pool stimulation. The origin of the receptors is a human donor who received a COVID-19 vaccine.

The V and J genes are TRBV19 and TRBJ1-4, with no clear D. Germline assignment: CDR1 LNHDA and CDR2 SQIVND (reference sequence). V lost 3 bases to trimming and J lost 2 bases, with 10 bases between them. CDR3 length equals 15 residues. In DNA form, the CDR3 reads TGTGCCAGTAGTATGGTGGGGATCACTAATGAAAAACTGTTTTTT. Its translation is CASSMVGITNEKLFF.

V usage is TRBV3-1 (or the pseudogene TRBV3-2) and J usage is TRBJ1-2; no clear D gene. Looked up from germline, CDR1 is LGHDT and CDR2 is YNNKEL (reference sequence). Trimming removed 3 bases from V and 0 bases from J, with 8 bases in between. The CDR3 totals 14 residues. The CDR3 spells CASSHGSANYGYTF. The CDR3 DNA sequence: TGTGCCAGCAGCCATGGGTCCGCTAACTATGGCTACACCTTC.

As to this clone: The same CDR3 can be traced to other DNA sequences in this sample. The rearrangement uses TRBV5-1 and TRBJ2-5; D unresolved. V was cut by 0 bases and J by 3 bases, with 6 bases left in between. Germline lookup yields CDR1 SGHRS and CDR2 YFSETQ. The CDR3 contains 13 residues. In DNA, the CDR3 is TGCGCCAGCAGCTTGGGGGCCGAAGAGACCCAGTACTTC. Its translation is CASSLGAEETQYF.

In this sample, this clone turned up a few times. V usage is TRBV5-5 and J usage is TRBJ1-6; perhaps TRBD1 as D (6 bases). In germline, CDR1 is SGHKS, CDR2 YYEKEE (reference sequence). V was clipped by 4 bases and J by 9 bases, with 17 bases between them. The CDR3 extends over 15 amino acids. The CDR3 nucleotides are TGTGCCAGCAGCCTTGATCAGGGGCGCCGTTCACCCCTCCACTTT. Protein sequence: CASSLDQGRRSPLHF.

CDR3: CASSSGGNQPQHF. The CDR3 DNA reads as TGTGCCAGCAGCAGTGGAGGGAATCAGCCCCAGCATTTT. This chain joins TRBV7-2 and TRBJ1-5; D uncertain. V lost 5 bases and J lost 4, with 9 bases in between. This CDR3 is built from 13 residues. Germline values: CDR1 SGHTA, CDR2 FQGNSA. Supplemented by reference TRBV7-2 and TRBJ1-5, the full variable domain reads GAGVSQSPSNKVTEKGKDVELRCDPISGHTALYWYRQSLGQGLEFLIYFQGNSAPDKSGLPSDRFSAERTGGSVSTLTIQRTQQEDSAVYLCASSSGGNQPQHFGDGTRLSIL.

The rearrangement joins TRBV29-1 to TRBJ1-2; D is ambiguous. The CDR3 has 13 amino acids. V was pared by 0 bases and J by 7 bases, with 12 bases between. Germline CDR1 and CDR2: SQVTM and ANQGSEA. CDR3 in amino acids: CSVEERGPVGYTF. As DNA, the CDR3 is TGCAGCGTTGAAGAGAGAGGACCAGTTGGCTACACCTTC.

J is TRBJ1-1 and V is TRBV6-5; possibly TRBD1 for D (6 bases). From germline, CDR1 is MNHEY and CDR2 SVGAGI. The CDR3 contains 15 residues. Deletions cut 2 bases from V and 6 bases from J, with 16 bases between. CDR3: CASSYGGHRTAEAFF. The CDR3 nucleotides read TGTGCCAGCAGTTACGGGGGGCACAGGACTGCTGAAGCTTTCTTT.

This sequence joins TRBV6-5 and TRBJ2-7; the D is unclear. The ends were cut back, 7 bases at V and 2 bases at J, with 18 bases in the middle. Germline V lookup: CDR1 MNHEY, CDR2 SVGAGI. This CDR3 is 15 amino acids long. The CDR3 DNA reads TGTGCCAGCATAAATCCCCGGGCTCTCACCTACGAGCAGTACGTC. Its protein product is CASINPRALTYEQYV.

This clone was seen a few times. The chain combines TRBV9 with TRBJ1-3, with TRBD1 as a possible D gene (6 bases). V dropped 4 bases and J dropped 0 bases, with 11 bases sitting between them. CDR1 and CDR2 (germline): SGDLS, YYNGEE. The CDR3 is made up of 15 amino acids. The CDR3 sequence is CASSPGQNSGNTIYF. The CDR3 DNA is TGTGCCAGCAGCCCTGGACAGAACTCTGGAAACACCATATATTTT.

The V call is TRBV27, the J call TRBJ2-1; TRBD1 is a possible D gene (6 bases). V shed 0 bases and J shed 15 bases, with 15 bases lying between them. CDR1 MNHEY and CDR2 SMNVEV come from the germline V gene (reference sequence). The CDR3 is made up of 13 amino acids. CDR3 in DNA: TGTGCCAGCAGTTTATCATCCCGACAGGTGGGGTTCTTC. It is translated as CASSLSSRQVGFF.

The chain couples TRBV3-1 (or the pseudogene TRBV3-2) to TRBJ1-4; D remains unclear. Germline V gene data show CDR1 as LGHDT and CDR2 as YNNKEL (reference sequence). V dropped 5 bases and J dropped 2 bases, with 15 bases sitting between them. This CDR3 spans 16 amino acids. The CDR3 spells CASSSGLTRTNEKLFF. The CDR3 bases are TGTGCCAGCAGCTCTGGACTTACCCGCACTAATGAAAAACTGTTTTTT.

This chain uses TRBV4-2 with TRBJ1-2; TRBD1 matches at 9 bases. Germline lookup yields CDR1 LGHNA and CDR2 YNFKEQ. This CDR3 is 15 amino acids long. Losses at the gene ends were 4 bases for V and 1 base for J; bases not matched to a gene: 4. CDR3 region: CASSRGTGNNYGYTF. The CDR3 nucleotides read TGTGCCAGCAGCCGCGGGACAGGGAATAACTATGGCTACACCTTC.

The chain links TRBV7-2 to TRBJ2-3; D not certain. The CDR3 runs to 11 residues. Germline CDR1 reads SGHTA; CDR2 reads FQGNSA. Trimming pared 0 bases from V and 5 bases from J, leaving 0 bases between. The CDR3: CASSLADTQYF. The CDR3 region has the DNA TGTGCCAGCAGCTTAGCAGATACGCAGTATTTT.

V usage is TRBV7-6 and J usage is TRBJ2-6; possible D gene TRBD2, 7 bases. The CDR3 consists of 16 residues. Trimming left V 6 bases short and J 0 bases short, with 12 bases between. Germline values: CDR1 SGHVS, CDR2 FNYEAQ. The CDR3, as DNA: TGTGCCAGCAGTACCCGGGGGGCCTCTGGGGCCAACGTCCTGACTTTC. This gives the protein CASSTRGASGANVLTF.

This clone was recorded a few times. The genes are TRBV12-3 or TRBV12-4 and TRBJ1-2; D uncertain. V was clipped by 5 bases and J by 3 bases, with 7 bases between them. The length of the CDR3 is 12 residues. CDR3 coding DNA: TGTGCCAGCAGTCAGGCCTACTATGGCTACACCTTC. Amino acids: CASSQAYYGYTF.

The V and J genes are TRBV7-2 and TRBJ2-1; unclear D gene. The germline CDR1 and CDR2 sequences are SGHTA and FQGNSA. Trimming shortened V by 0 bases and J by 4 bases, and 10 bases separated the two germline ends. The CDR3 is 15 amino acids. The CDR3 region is CASSLAWGSYNEQFF. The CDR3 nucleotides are TGTGCCAGCAGCTTAGCGTGGGGTTCGTACAATGAGCAGTTCTTC.

The DNA of the CDR3 is TGTGCTAGTGGTTTGGGTCCCGGGGAGCTGTTTTTT. Translated: CASGLGPGELFF. This sequence joins TRBV12-5 and TRBJ2-2; D remains ambiguous. The V and J ends lost 1 base and 6 bases respectively, with 3 bases between them. Per germline, CDR1 LGHNT and CDR2 FRNRAP. CDR3 length: 12 residues.

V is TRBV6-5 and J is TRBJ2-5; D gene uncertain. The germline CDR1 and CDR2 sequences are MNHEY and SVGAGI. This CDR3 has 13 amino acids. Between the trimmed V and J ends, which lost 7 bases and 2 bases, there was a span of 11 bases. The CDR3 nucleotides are TGTGCCAGCACAACACGAATACAAGAGACCCAGTACTTC. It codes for CASTTRIQETQYF.

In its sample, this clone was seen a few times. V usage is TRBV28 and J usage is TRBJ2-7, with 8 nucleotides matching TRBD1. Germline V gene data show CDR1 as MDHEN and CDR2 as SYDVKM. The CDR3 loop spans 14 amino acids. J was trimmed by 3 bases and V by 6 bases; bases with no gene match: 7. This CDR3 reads CASSSQGQGYEQYV. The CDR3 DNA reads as TGTGCCAGCAGCTCTCAAGGACAGGGCTACGAGCAGTACGTC.

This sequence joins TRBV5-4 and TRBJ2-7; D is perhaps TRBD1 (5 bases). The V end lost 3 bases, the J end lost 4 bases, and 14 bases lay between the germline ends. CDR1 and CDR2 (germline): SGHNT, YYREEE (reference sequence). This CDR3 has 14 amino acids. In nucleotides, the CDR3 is TGTGCCAGCAGCTACACACCCCAGGGTTACGAGCAGTACGTC. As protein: CASSYTPQGYEQYV.

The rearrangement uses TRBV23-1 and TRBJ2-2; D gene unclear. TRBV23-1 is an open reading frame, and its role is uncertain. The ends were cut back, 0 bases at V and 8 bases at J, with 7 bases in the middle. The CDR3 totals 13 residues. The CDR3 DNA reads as TGCGCCAGCAGTCAATCTCGGCCTGGGGAGCTGTTTTTT. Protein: CASSQSRPGELFF.

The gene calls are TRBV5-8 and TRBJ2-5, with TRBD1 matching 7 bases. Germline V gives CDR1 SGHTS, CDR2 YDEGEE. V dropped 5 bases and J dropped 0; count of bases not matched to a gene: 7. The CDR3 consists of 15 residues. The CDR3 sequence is CASRSDDRDQETQYF. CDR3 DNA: TGTGCCAGCAGATCCGACGACAGGGACCAAGAGACCCAGTACTTC. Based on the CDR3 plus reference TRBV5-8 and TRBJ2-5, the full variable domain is EAGVTQSPTHLIKTRGQQATLRCSPISGHTSVYWYQQALGLGLQFLLWYDEGEERNRGNFPPRFSGRQFPNYSSELNVNALELEDSALYLCASRSDDRDQETQYFGPGTRLLVL.

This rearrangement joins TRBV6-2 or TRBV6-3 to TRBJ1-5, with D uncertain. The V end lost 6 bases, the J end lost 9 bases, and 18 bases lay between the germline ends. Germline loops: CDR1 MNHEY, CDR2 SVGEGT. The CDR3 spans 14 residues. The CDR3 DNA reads TGTGCCAGCAGCCAACCACCGGAGAGTTGGCCCCAGCATTTT. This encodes CASSQPPESWPQHF.